This section outlines one T cell receptor (beta chain) sequence together with its context. This clonotype was seen a handful of times. Its antigen specificity is not known. Per-base quality was not reported, and no clone a single base away is much larger than it. The V end loses 7 bases and the J end loses 5 bases, and a stretch of 14 bases separates them. From the cysteine up to the phenylalanine, the CDR3 has a length of 13 residues. Only the CDR3 region is kept as DNA, spanning 39 bases read in frame from base 1. Based on the germline V gene, the CDR1 and CDR2 sequences are KGHDR and SFDVKD. This specimen comes from a study of T cell repertoires in cytomegalovirus infection (dated by TCRdb to between 2018 and 2020). At the level of the whole study: Donor HLA type was relevant to the analysis, because carriage of CMV infection together with the matching HLA type was indicated by public TCR beta signatures.

The reads were generated on an Illumina HiSeq 1500. The public reads were reanalyzed by TCRdb: fastp trimming at Q25, MiXCR alignment, in-frame beta chains only. Every CDR3 protein is listed once, alongside the most common genes and DNA of its rows. The sample yields approximately 400,000 distinct CDR3 sequences; under 40% were counted once. Clones ranked in the top ten supply roughly 13% of the sample. What the research found in general, with its limitations: The ex vivo response was dominated by HLA-C-restricted CMV-specific TCR beta clonotypes, which also provided the single most frequent clonotype in two of eight donors. In both this cohort and an independent approximately 350-donor cohort, the cumulative frequency of public TCR beta family members distinguished carriers of CMV infection plus the relevant HLA type.

Input material: PBMCs. This TCR came from a human donor in good health (CMV status not recorded). Some clones in this sample may be carry-over from other donors' samples. The chain is assembled from TRBV24-1 and TRBJ2-7, with the D assignment possibly TRBD1 or TRBD2, given 5 matching bases for each. The CDR3 amino acid sequence is: CATSEGPSNEQYF. The bases are TGTGCCACCAGCGAGGGACCGTCTAACGAGCAGTACTTC.